The source of this T cell receptor (beta chain) is a study of cytomegalovirus exposure and HLA in healthy donors (dated by TCRdb to the late 2010s). For the wider study: An earlier analysis of some 500 of the donors reported more than 250 Gb of sequence data and roughly 100 million unique TCR beta sequences from roughly 180 million T cells. An early release that covered about 600 HLA-typed donors contained around 300 gigabases of sequencing data and around 85 million unique TCR sequences. Of the roughly 420 genotyped donors, roughly 76% were placed in the genetic ancestry cluster associated with self-reported Caucasian donors. The study aimed to test whether signatures of past pathogen exposure could be identified by cataloging public T cell receptors. The study profiled the T cell repertoires of some 610 subjects by immunosequencing and related them to cytomegalovirus serostatus. In addition to the first cohort of 650 to 750 subjects, a separate validation cohort of over 90 different subjects was used. To predict cytomegalovirus infection status, the study brought together high-throughput TCR immunosequencing, statistical association of individual TCRs with disease status, and machine learning. In a later analysis, previously published TCR beta repertoires from about 640 donors were re-analyzed and high-resolution HLA genotyping was added so that TCR occurrence patterns could be studied. Rather than drawing on any new phenotypic data, the later analysis identified candidate immune exposures from TCR beta sequences and the way those sequences occurred across donors. To decide whether each TCR beta V gene segment behaved as functional or pseudogenic, an earlier analysis of some 600 of the donors relied on high-throughput TCR beta sequencing. Alongside the repertoire data, information on donor age, sex, ethnicity and CMV serostatus was compiled. A later genetic analysis took genome-wide SNP genotypes for about 65% of the 666 donors and used that subset as a discovery cohort. Every repertoire in the discovery cohort had been generated on one and the same sequencing platform. HLA typing covered class I and class II loci at four-digit resolution. Typing coverage varied by locus: about 620-630 donors for A, B, C, DRB1 and DQB1; approximately 520 for DQA1; some 610 for DPA1; roughly 450 for DPB1. Because of strong linkage in the cohort, four to six DR-DQ haplotypes were treated as single units for association and clustering. On average, around 240,000 unique TCR beta nucleotide sequences were sequenced per donor among 350 to 400 genotyped donors of the cohort, with 15% to 20% of those sequences being non-productive. Paper-wide results and their limitations: Sequencing depth was assumed to be roughly uniform across donors in the presence/absence analyses, though that assumption may not hold. When HLA alleles, especially DR and DQ, strongly co-occurred, attributing TCR associations to individual alleles was difficult. Correlated functional status among segregating V segments might reflect linkage disequilibrium, but an unknown experimental factor could not be ruled out. According to a later analysis, parvovirus B19, influenza, CMV and Epstein-Barr virus appeared linked to several top co-occurrence clusters. An earlier analysis of approximately 500 of the donors showed that most TCR beta V segments appeared in productive rearrangements either about 87% or about 30% of the time, which broadly matched IMGT annotations. Three of the identified cytomegalovirus-associated TCR beta chains were confirmed in vitro to be specific for cytomegalovirus antigens. About 17 rarely observed V segments, including chromosome 9 orphons, were excluded from the earlier analysis of a few hundred of the donors because counts were too low. The only immune exposure information available for the cohort was CMV serostatus. According to a later genetic analysis, donors in an Asian-associated ancestry cluster had fewer N-insertions in productive TCRs than the approximately 700-donor mean. The study listed 150 to 200 TCR beta chains as associated with cytomegalovirus. Because HLA typing was unavailable for some donors at each locus, only the typed subset was used in association tests. A further reported finding was that TCR beta sequences accurately predicted the HLA-A and HLA-B alleles for most subjects in the first cohort. A cluster of highly shared sequence variants was judged likely to represent a technical artifact of the sequencing pipeline. A later genetic analysis associated a missense DCLRE1C variant with V-gene and J-gene trimming of TCR beta chains, and an independent cohort replicated the association. In a later analysis, HLA-associated TCR beta chains showed more clonal expansion and lower generation probabilities than non-associated chains that were equally common. While some public TCRs were present in many individuals, most TCR sequences turned up only very rarely across donors. A later analysis found that TCR association rates varied across HLA loci, with DRB1 alleles showing the most associated TCRs and HLA-C alleles the fewest. The classifier was reported to diagnose cytomegalovirus status with high specificity and sensitivity in both the original cohort and the validation cohort. It was suggested by the authors that the approach could potentially be generalized to other disease states and immunological phenotypes. At a false discovery rate of 0.05, a later analysis linked under 20,000 TCR beta sequences to specific HLA alleles. A later analysis found that most CMV-associated TCR beta chains appeared HLA-restricted, with HLA associations seemingly driven largely by CMV exposure. The cohort was sequenced for TCR beta chains only, and without alpha or paired-chain data the features that could be detected were limited.

Library preparation employed the immunoSEQ multiplex PCR assay. A mixture of 60 forward primers for TCR Vbeta segments and 13 reverse primers for TCR Jbeta segments was used in the multiplex PCR. The CDR3 region of rearranged TCR beta genes was amplified from genomic DNA with a multiplex PCR assay. The Illumina HiSeq System was used to sequence the amplified TCR beta libraries as 87-base-pair reads. The paper's processing steps were these. Across the 500 to 750 repertoires, a later analysis counted tens of millions of unique TCR beta chains, roughly 11 million of which were shared by at least two donors. Raw reads were error-corrected and collapsed into unique sequences with a nearest-neighbor algorithm that merged closely related sequences to remove PCR and sequencing errors. Alignment of CDR3 sequences to IMGT reference sequences was used to assign V, D and J gene segments. For a sequence to be retained, a match of at least six nucleotides was required to both a V gene segment and a J gene segment. Rearrangements were called productive when the CDR3 lacked stop codons and stayed in frame with V and J; all others were non-productive. CDR3 was defined according to IMGT convention as the region running from the second conserved V-encoded cysteine to the conserved J-encoded phenylalanine. The earlier analysis of 500 to 650 of the donors excluded any sequence lacking an unambiguous match to a single V gene segment. An earlier analysis of a few hundred of the donors called V segments functional above 56.7% productive rearrangements and segregating when the between-donor standard deviation exceeded 5%. A statistical classification framework was built to diagnose cytomegalovirus status from the catalog of TCR beta chain sequences. In a later analysis, V and J genes were assigned by comparing TCR nucleotide sequences against IMGT/GENE-DB human TR gene sequences. In a later analysis, CDR3 sequences and most-parsimonious VDJ recombination scenarios were assigned using the TCRdist pipeline. In a later analysis, every TCR beta chain was defined by the combination of its CDR3 amino acid sequence and its V-gene family, and reads without a unique V-gene family were dropped. A later analysis removed 592 highly shared, low-generation-probability nucleotide sequences to deal with suspected cross-contamination and a sequencing artifact. A later analysis calculated a clonal expansion index for each public chain from normalized within-repertoire ranks of inferred template counts. In a later analysis, generation probabilities were computed with a VDJ recombination model fitted to out-of-frame rearrangements, and the resulting probabilities were checked against IGoR. Hypergeometric tests were used in a later analysis to score TCR-TCR, TCR-HLA and TCR-CMV co-occurrence, with a repertoire-size bias correction applied to the TCR pairs. In a later analysis, false discovery rates were estimated by permuting HLA or CMV assignments 20 times. In a later analysis, co-occurring TCRs were grouped with DBSCAN, and TCRdist sequence similarity was added when clustering was performed within HLA-allele-positive subsets. Co-occurrence clustering excluded repertoires with fewer than 30,000 or more than 120,000 public chains, plus five with anomalous nucleotide sharing. TCRdb obtained this table from immuneACCESS and retained in-frame rearrangements with V and J assigned. These tables miss some clones; where compared with another copy, unresolved V genes account for less than half of the shortfall, and the remainder is unexplained. V and J calls and clone size are those listed in that table; D and trimming were worked out from the DNA. The sample table contains roughly 130,000 clones; only one count was recorded for less than 85% of them. 2.5% to 3% of the sample comes from the top ten.

Remarks on this clone: What this receptor recognizes is not known. Base quality data are lacking; no much larger clone is found one base away.

The cohort was made up of 666 healthy bone marrow donors. Cohort members were all nominally healthy when sampled, although unrecorded immune exposures were likely present. The donor tested CMV seronegative, placing the donor among the 300 to 400 seronegative members of the cohort. Each donor provided a peripheral blood sample, and peripheral blood mononuclear cells were used for TCR beta sequencing. The Qiagen DNeasy Blood Extraction Kit was used to extract genomic DNA from the blood cell samples. Sequencing input: PBMCs. This clonotype was sampled from a man in his thirties or forties in good health and CMV-seronegative.

CDR3 reads: CASSQAVAGVTTDTQYF. Here is the DNA: TGCGCCAGCAGCCAAGCAGTAGCGGGAGTAACCACAGATACGCAGTATTTT. The V gene is TRBV4-1 and the J gene is TRBJ2-3, and TRBD2 matches 9 of the central bases. The germline V gene supplies CDR1 MGHRA and CDR2 YSYEKL. V has 1 base trimmed and J has 2 bases trimmed; junction bases matching no gene number 7. The CDR3 numbers 17 residues from cysteine through phenylalanine. The entry retains the CDR3 DNA only, 51 bases that are in frame from base 1.